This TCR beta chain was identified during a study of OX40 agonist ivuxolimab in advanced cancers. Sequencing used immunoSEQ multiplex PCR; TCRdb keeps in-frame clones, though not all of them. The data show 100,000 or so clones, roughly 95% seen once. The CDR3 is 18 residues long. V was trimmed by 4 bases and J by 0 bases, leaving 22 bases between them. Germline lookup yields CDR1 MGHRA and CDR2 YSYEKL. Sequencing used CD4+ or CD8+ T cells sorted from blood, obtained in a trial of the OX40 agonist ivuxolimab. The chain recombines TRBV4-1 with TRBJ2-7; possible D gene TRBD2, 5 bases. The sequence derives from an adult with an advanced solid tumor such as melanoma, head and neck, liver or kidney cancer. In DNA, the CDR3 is TGCGCCAGCAGCCGAGGACCGGGATCGCCGTTTCTCTCCTACGAGCAGTACTTC. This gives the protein CASSRGPGSPFLSYEQYF.